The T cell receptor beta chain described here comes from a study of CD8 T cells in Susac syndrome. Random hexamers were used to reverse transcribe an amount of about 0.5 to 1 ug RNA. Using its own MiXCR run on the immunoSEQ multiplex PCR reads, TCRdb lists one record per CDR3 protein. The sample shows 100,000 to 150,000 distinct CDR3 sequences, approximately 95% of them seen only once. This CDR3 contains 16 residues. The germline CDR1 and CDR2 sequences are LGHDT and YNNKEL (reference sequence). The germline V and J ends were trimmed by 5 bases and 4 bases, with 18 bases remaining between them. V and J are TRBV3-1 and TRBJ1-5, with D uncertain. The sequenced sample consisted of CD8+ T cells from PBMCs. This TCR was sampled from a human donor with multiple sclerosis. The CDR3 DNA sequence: TGTGCCAGCAGCTACGGGCGTGGACTGTTGAATCAGCCCCAGCATTTT. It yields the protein CASSYGRGLLNQPQHF.